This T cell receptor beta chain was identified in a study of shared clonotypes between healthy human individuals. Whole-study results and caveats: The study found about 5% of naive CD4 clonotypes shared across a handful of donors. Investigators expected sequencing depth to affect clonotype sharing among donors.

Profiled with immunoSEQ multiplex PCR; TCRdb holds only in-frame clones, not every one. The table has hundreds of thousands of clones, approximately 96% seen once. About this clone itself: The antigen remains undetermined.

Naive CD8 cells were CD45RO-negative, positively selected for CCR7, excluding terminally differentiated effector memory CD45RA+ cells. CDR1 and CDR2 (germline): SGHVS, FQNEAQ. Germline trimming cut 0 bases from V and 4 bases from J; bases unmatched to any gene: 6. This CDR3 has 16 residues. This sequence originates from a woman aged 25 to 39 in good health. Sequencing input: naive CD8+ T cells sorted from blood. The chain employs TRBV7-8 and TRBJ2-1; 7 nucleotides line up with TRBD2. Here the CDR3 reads CASSLAGGLSYNEQFF. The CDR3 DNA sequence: TGTGCCAGCAGCTTAGCGGGAGGGCTGAGTTACAATGAGCAGTTCTTC.